This is a list of T cell receptor beta chains from one sample in a study of graft-versus-host responses after intestinal transplantation. Their cognate antigens are unknown. Generated by immunoSEQ multiplex PCR, the TCRdb table keeps only in-frame clones and is missing some. The sample lists tens of thousands of clones; around 90% were seen once. Sequenced here: unstimulated CD8+ T cells sorted from spleen or lymph node cells, sampled before transplant. Receptor source: a human donor who was the organ donor for an intestinal transplant. The CDR3 runs from the conserved cysteine through the conserved F or W. The order of the fields is J gene, V gene, CDR3 protein.

TRBJ2-3 | TRBV7-3 | CASSHGLAGVTDTQYF
TRBJ2-3 | TRBV29-1 | CSVVPAGSDTQYF
TRBJ2-3 | TRBV19 | CASNQGGDTQYF
TRBJ1-1 | TRBV28 | CASRITGGASTEAFF
TRBJ2-7 | TRBV15 | CATSSHPTRGTSGEGGQYF
TRBJ1-1 | TRBV6-5 | CASSYFDRRTEAFF
TRBJ2-5 | TRBV6-1 | CASSGLAGGPETQYF
TRBJ1-1 | TRBV4-1 | CASSQDGMFPTRLGKNTEAFF
TRBJ2-3 | TRBV5-1 | CASRDGRAFNTQYF
TRBJ2-7 | TRBV19 | CASAGQSYEQYF
TRBJ1-2 | TRBV29-1 | CSAETGGNYGYTF
TRBJ1-2 | TRBV29-1 | CSVPGVEYGYTF